A single sample gave rise to the 4 T cell receptor beta chains below, sequenced in a study of cytomegalovirus exposure and HLA in healthy donors. PCR used 60 Vbeta primers and 13 Jbeta primers. Libraries were prepared by immunoSEQ multiplex PCR; TCRdb keeps only in-frame clonotypes and omits some of them. The listing contains about 41,000 clones. What was sequenced was PBMCs. These TCRs come from a man aged 25 to 40 in good health and CMV-seronegative.

J is TRBJ2-7 and V is TRBV12-5; 9 bases are a match to TRBD1. The length of the CDR3 is 14 residues. V trimming: 7 bases; J trimming: 2 bases; junction bases outside the gene matches: 6. The germline CDR1 and CDR2 sequences are LGHNT and FRNRAP. The CDR3 DNA is TGTGCTAGTGACGTCGGGGACAGGGCCTACGAGCAGTACTTC. Amino acid sequence: CASDVGDRAYEQYF.

The J gene is TRBJ1-5, the V gene TRBV18, with 7 bases aligning to TRBD1. This CDR3 spans 14 amino acids. With 4 bases clipped from V and 5 bases from J, the junction kept 5 bases outside the gene matches. Germline V lookup: CDR1 KGHSH, CDR2 LQKENI. The CDR3 coding sequence is TGTGCCAGCTCACTGGACAGGAGGTATCAGCCCCAGCATTTT. Its translation: CASSLDRRYQPQHF.

This chain uses TRBV30 with TRBJ1-1; D is uncertain. Trimming stripped 8 bases from V and 0 bases from J, with 13 bases between. The CDR3 has 13 residues. Germline assignment: CDR1 GTSNPN and CDR2 SVGIG (reference sequence). CDR3 sequence: CALRLLVNTEAFF. The CDR3 coding sequence is TGTGCCCTGAGACTGCTTGTGAACACTGAAGCTTTCTTT. The variable domain in full, with the rest retrieved from reference TRBV30 and TRBJ1-1, is SQTIHQWPATLVQPVGSPLSLECTVEGTSNPNLYWYRQAAGRGLQLLFYSVGIGQISSEVPQNLSASRPQDRQFILSSKKLLLSDSGFYLCALRLLVNTEAFFGQGTRLTVV.

This chain uses TRBV9 with TRBJ2-7, with 8 bases aligning to TRBD2. CDR1 is SGDLS, CDR2 YYNGEE, per germline. The V gene end was trimmed by 4 bases and the J gene end by 5 bases; junction bases not matched to a gene: 11. The CDR3 consists of 15 residues. This chain's CDR3 is CASSFTGTRGDEQYF. The CDR3 coding sequence is TGTGCCAGCAGCTTTACCGGGACTAGAGGGGACGAGCAGTACTTC.